These 12 T cell receptor beta chains were sequenced from one sample in a study of T-cell memory formation after mild COVID-19. In TCRdb, the 5' RACE reads were re-called with MiXCR into one record per CDR3 protein. The sample shows about 150,000 distinct CDR3 sequences, 20% to 25% of them seen only once. The sample was PBMCs or a T cell subset sorted from them (not recorded which). The receptors were sampled from an adult woman who had mild COVID-19 (a few samples of this study predate the infection). Cell type and time point are not known.

This clonotype was counted between two and nine times. V and J are TRBV20-1 and TRBJ2-3; 9 bases are a match to TRBD2. The ends lost 0 bases at V and 4 bases at J; junction bases unmatched: 8. Germline V CDR1 and CDR2: DFQATT, SNEGSKA (reference sequence). The CDR3 runs to 16 residues. The CDR3 DNA sequence: TGCAGTGCTAGAGAATATCTAGCGGGATTTTCAGATACGCAGTATTTT. It yields the protein CSAREYLAGFSDTQYF.

The rearrangement joins TRBV7-2 to TRBJ1-5, with D hard to call. Germline lookup yields CDR1 SGHTA and CDR2 FQGNSA. This CDR3 is built from 14 residues. Between the trimmed V and J ends, which lost 1 base and 6 bases, there was a span of 10 bases. In DNA, the CDR3 is TGTGCCAGCAGCTTAGAGGTAGGAGGTCAGCCCCAGCATTTT. This codes for CASSLEVGGQPQHF.

There are a few counts of this clonotype. The chain carries TRBV15 and TRBJ1-2; D is uncertain. With 0 bases removed from V and 8 bases from J, the gap between germline ends came to 10 bases. Germline V CDR1 and CDR2: LNHNV, YYDKDF (reference sequence). This CDR3 region has 13 residues. DNA for the CDR3: TGTGCCACCAGCAGAGATCGGGGAGACGGCTACACCTTC. Protein: CATSRDRGDGYTF. The complete variable domain, with remaining parts taken from reference TRBV15 and TRBJ1-2, reads DAMVIQNPRYQVTQFGKPVTLSCSQTLNHNVMYWYQQKSSQAPKLLFHYYDKDFNNEADTPDNFQSRRPNTSFCFLDIRSPGLGDTAMYLCATSRDRGDGYTFGSGTRLTVV.

V is TRBV20-1 and J is TRBJ2-3, with TRBD2 identical over 7 bases. V was clipped by 5 bases and J by 0 bases; unmatched bases: 5. Germline loops: CDR1 DFQATT, CDR2 SNEGSKA (reference sequence). This CDR3 is 14 amino acids long. The CDR3 DNA sequence: TGCAGTGCTGATCTAGCGGAGAGCACAGATACGCAGTATTTT. Residues: CSADLAESTDTQYF.

V and J are TRBV7-6 and TRBJ1-5, with TRBD1 matching 7 bases. From germline, CDR1 is SGHVS and CDR2 FNYEAQ. J was trimmed by 7 bases and V by 1 base; bases with no gene match: 7. The length of the CDR3 is 15 residues. The CDR3 coding sequence is TGTGCCAGCAGCTTAGAGACAGGGACGGGGCAGCCCCAGCATTTT. Protein sequence: CASSLETGTGQPQHF.

The table lists this clonotype with a few counts. The chain recombines TRBV5-1 with TRBJ2-1, with 9 bases lining up with TRBD2. Germline loops: CDR1 SGHRS, CDR2 YFSETQ. The CDR3 is 15 amino acids. The V gene end was trimmed by 2 bases and the J gene end by 6 bases; junction bases not matched to a gene: 6. CDR3 bases: TGCGCCAGCAGCTTAGGGGCGGGAGGGCCCAATGAGCAGTTCTTC. Amino acids: CASSLGAGGPNEQFF.

The CDR3 sequence is CATSNGHSSYEQYF. The DNA of the CDR3 is TGTGCCACCAGCAACGGACACAGCTCCTACGAGCAGTACTTC. The rearrangement uses TRBV15 and TRBJ2-7, with D possibly matching TRBD1 (5 bases). The V gene lost 4 bases and the J gene lost 0 bases, with 10 bases spanning the gap. The length of the CDR3 is 14 residues. CDR1 is LNHNV and CDR2 is YYDKDF in the germline V gene (reference sequence). Full variable domain (outside the CDR3, taken from reference TRBV15 and TRBJ2-7): DAMVIQNPRYQVTQFGKPVTLSCSQTLNHNVMYWYQQKSSQAPKLLFHYYDKDFNNEADTPDNFQSRRPNTSFCFLDIRSPGLGDTAMYLCATSNGHSSYEQYFGPGTRLTVT.

The chain uses TRBV25-1 and TRBJ1-2; D not resolved. Trimming took 3 bases from V and 5 from J, leaving 13 bases between them. The germline gives CDR1 MGHDK, CDR2 SYGVNS. The CDR3 loop spans 14 amino acids. The DNA of the CDR3 is TGTGCCAGCAGTGACGATCCTGCGGGGTATGGCTACACCTTC. It codes for CASSDDPAGYGYTF.

The chain couples TRBV4-1 to TRBJ2-1, with 16 bases aligning to TRBD2. The CDR3 consists of 19 residues. V lost 3 bases to trimming and J lost 7 bases; unmatched junction nucleotides: 12. Germline V gene data show CDR1 as MGHRA and CDR2 as YSYEKL. The CDR3 loop reads CASSHPGGTSGRAGNEQFF. CDR3 nucleotides: TGCGCCAGCAGCCACCCCGGGGGGACTAGCGGGAGGGCCGGGAATGAGCAGTTCTTC.

This rearrangement joins TRBV11-3 to TRBJ2-7, with 8 nucleotides matching TRBD1. The CDR3 runs to 15 residues. Germline V gives CDR1 SGHNT, CDR2 YENEEA. The trim removed 0 bases at V and 3 bases at J, leaving 4 bases unmatched. The CDR3 sequence: CASSLEAGGFYEQYF. DNA for the CDR3: TGTGCCAGCAGCTTAGAAGCAGGGGGCTTCTACGAGCAGTACTTC.

The V call is TRBV29-1, the J call TRBJ1-2, with 7 bases matching TRBD1. The CDR3 has 12 residues. Germline CDR1 is SQVTM and CDR2 is ANQGSEA. With 3 bases clipped from V and 4 bases from J, the junction kept 2 bases outside the gene matches. CDR3 DNA: TGCAGCGTTGAGGGGACAGTCTATGGCTACACCTTC. This sequence encodes CSVEGTVYGYTF.

This sequence joins TRBV9 and TRBJ1-2, with unresolved D. V lost 0 bases and J 4 bases, leaving 10 bases between the germline ends. Germline loops: CDR1 SGDLS, CDR2 YYNGEE. This CDR3 comprises 14 residues. CDR3 coding DNA: TGTGCCAGCAGCGTAGAGGGAGTCCCCTATGGCTACACCTTC. It encodes CASSVEGVPYGYTF.